A selection of T cell receptor beta chains follows, all from one sample in a study of vaccination effects on CD4 cells after COVID-19. Only in-frame clones appear in the TCRdb table, and some are missing; sequencing was by immunoSEQ multiplex PCR. The sample shows some 52,000 clones, roughly three quarters of them seen only once. What these receptors recognize is not known. The input for sequencing was CD4+ T cells from PBMCs cultured with HCoV-OC43 spike peptides, taken before COVID-19 vaccination. These receptors were collected from a human donor who received a COVID-19 vaccine. The CDR3 runs from the conserved cysteine through the conserved F or W. Fields, in order: CDR3 DNA, CDR3 protein, V gene, clone size, D gene, J gene. The D gene is left open where the match is weak. A clone size is listed for some rows: how often the clone was seen (once, few, many), or a class if it is expanded.

DNA: TGTGCCAGCAGCTTAGTCCAGGGCTATGAGCAGTTCTTC
CDR3: CASSLVQGYEQFF
V: TRBV11-3
size: few
D: NA
J: TRBJ2-1

DNA: TGCGCCAGCAGCTTGGAAGTCTCTTTGACGGGGGGCTACACCTTC
CDR3: CASSLEVSLTGGYTF
V: TRBV5-1
size: NA
D: NA
J: TRBJ1-2

DNA: TGTGCCAGCAGCTTCAGCGGGGGGCTGGGGGAGACCCAGTACTTC
CDR3: CASSFSGGLGETQYF
V: TRBV7-2
size: NA
D: TRBD2
J: TRBJ2-5

DNA: TGTGCCTGGGCCGGGACCTCGGCAGGGACCCAGTACTTC
CDR3: CAWAGTSAGTQYF
V: TRBV30
size: NA
D: NA
J: TRBJ2-5

DNA: TGTGCCAGCAGCTTTCCTGGCACGGGGAATTTGAACACTGAAGCTTTCTTT
CDR3: CASSFPGTGNLNTEAFF
V: TRBV5-8
size: once
D: NA
J: TRBJ1-1

DNA: TGCGCCAGCAAAAGGGGGACCACCGGGGAGCTGTTTTTT
CDR3: CASKRGTTGELFF
V: TRBV10-2
size: NA
D: NA
J: TRBJ2-2

DNA: TGTGCCAGCAGGTATGCCGGGCACCTAATCAATGAGCAGTTCTTC
CDR3: CASRYAGHLINEQFF
V: TRBV6-5
size: once
D: NA
J: TRBJ2-1

DNA: TGTGCCAGCAGCTTGGGGCCGGGCTCGGGGGAAAAACTGTTTTTT
CDR3: CASSLGPGSGEKLFF
V: TRBV5-5
size: NA
D: NA
J: TRBJ1-4

DNA: TGTGCCAGCAGCTTGTATCCCCTAGCGGACACCATATATTTT
CDR3: CASSLYPLADTIYF
V: TRBV5-6
size: NA
D: NA
J: TRBJ1-3

DNA: TGTGCCAGCAGTCGCTCCGCGGGTACCCTTGGGACCGGGGAGCTGTTTTTT
CDR3: CASSRSAGTLGTGELFF
V: TRBV27
size: NA
D: NA
J: TRBJ2-2

DNA: TGTGCTAGTGGCCCGGATTTCTCTGGAAACACCATATATTTT
CDR3: CASGPDFSGNTIYF
V: TRBV12-5
size: NA
D: NA
J: TRBJ1-3

DNA: TGTGCCAGCAGTGACCGACGGATGAACACCGGGGAGCTGTTTTTT
CDR3: CASSDRRMNTGELFF
V: TRBV2
size: NA
D: NA
J: TRBJ2-2

DNA: TGTGCCAGCAGCCACCCTGGAAACACCATATATTTT
CDR3: CASSHPGNTIYF
V: TRBV11-3
size: NA
D: NA
J: TRBJ1-3

DNA: TGTGCCAGCAGTCAGGACAGTGATCAGCCCCAGCATTTT
CDR3: CASSQDSDQPQHF
V: TRBV7-2
size: NA
D: NA
J: TRBJ1-5

DNA: TGTGCCTGGAGTAGAGAGAATTCACCCCTCCACTTT
CDR3: CAWSRENSPLHF
V: TRBV30
size: few
D: NA
J: TRBJ1-6

DNA: TGTGCCAGCAGAACGAGCTTGGATAGCAATCAGCCCCAGCATTTT
CDR3: CASRTSLDSNQPQHF
V: TRBV6-5
size: NA
D: NA
J: TRBJ1-5

DNA: TGTGCCAGCAGCTTCTACCGGGACAGGGGACCGACCTCTGGAAACACCATATATTTT
CDR3: CASSFYRDRGPTSGNTIYF
V: TRBV13
size: NA
D: TRBD1
J: TRBJ1-3

DNA: TGTGCCAGCAGTTTATTTGGCGGATTAGGGACTAGCGGACCCAATGAGCAGTTCTTC
CDR3: CASSLFGGLGTSGPNEQFF
V: TRBV28
size: NA
D: TRBD2
J: TRBJ2-1

DNA: TGTGCCAGCAGCGCCCGGGCCACGAGCTATGGCTACACCTTC
CDR3: CASSARATSYGYTF
V: TRBV7-9
size: NA
D: NA
J: TRBJ1-2

DNA: TGTGCCAGCAGTGAATCGAATAGCAATCAGCCCCAGCATTTT
CDR3: CASSESNSNQPQHF
V: TRBV2
size: NA
D: NA
J: TRBJ1-5

DNA: TGTGCCAGCAGTGAAGGAGCAGGCTATGGCTACACCTTC
CDR3: CASSEGAGYGYTF
V: TRBV6-1
size: NA
D: NA
J: TRBJ1-2

DNA: TGTGCCAGCAGCTCAAACCTAAGACAGGGTAATACCGGGGAGCTGTTTTTT
CDR3: CASSSNLRQGNTGELFF
V: TRBV11-2
size: few
D: TRBD1
J: TRBJ2-2

DNA: TGCGCCAGCAGCTTGGAACCGGAGACCCAGTACTTC
CDR3: CASSLEPETQYF
V: TRBV5-1
size: once
D: NA
J: TRBJ2-5

DNA: TGTGCCAGTAGTATCGGGGTCGGGACAGGGGCGACAGATACGCAGTATTTT
CDR3: CASSIGVGTGATDTQYF
V: TRBV19
size: NA
D: TRBD1
J: TRBJ2-3

DNA: TGCGCCAGCAGTTACCAGGATTACAATGAGCAGTTCTTC
CDR3: CASSYQDYNEQFF
V: TRBV5-1
size: NA
D: NA
J: TRBJ2-1

DNA: TGCGCCAGCACCCGGGGGCGGGCTCAGTCTTATGGCTACACCTTC
CDR3: CASTRGRAQSYGYTF
V: TRBV23-1
size: few
D: NA
J: TRBJ1-2